These T cell receptor beta chains were read from a single sample in a study of T cell responses to AZD1222 COVID-19 vaccine. Measured with immunoSEQ multiplex PCR; TCRdb has only the in-frame clones, and not every one. The sample holds 85,000 to 100,000 clones, approximately 90% seen once. The source was peripheral blood, collected on day 0 of AZD1222 vaccination. These receptors all come from an adult in good health. The CDR3 runs from the conserved cysteine through the conserved F or W. The D gene is left open where the match is weak. Part of the rows lack a size; the others show once, few, many or a class for expanded clones.

D	V	J	size	CDR3	DNA
NA	TRBV7-2	TRBJ1-5	NA	CASSLRPIAGAGNQPQHF	TGTGCCAGCAGCTTAAGACCGATCGCGGGGGCTGGCAATCAGCCCCAGCATTTT
TRBD1	TRBV6-5	TRBJ1-2	NA	CASSYRTGVYGYTF	TGTGCCAGCAGTTACCGGACAGGGGTTTATGGCTACACCTTC
NA	TRBV5-1	TRBJ1-2	once	CASSLSRTANYGYTF	TGCGCCAGCAGCTTGTCGAGGACAGCTAACTATGGCTACACCTTC
NA	TRBV6-1	TRBJ1-2	NA	CASSEARHRRGYTF	TGTGCCAGCAGTGAAGCCCGACACCGGAGGGGCTACACCTTC
TRBD1	TRBV19	TRBJ1-2	NA	CASLIRDRGWGYTF	TGTGCCAGCCTCATCCGGGACAGGGGATGGGGCTACACCTTC
NA	TRBV2	TRBJ2-2	NA	CASRLDRTNTGELFF	TGTGCCAGCAGACTGGACAGAACAAACACCGGGGAGCTGTTTTTT
NA	TRBV6-1	TRBJ1-1	NA	CASSELDRNTEAFF	TGTGCCAGCAGTGAACTGGACAGAAACACTGAAGCTTTCTTT
TRBD1	TRBV24-1	TRBJ1-1	NA	CATSDSGTGEAFF	TGTGCCACCAGTGATTCTGGGACAGGGGAAGCTTTCTTT
NA	TRBV27	TRBJ1-4	NA	CASSSNEKLFF	TGTGCCAGCAGTTCTAATGAAAAACTGTTTTTT
NA	TRBV7-9	TRBJ1-2	NA	CASTLGGLGGYTF	TGTGCCAGCACCCTCGGGGGCCTCGGTGGCTACACCTTC
NA	TRBV5-6	TRBJ2-1	large	CASTPGSGGRSDEQFF	TGTGCCAGCACCCCAGGCTCGGGGGGCAGGTCTGATGAGCAGTTCTTC
NA	TRBV24-1	TRBJ2-5	NA	CATSEETQYF	TGTGCCACCTCCGAAGAGACCCAGTACTTC
TRBD1	TRBV28	TRBJ1-2	once	CASSTTGAGYTF	TGTGCCAGCAGTACCACAGGGGCTGGCTACACCTTC
NA	TRBV7-2	TRBJ1-5	NA	CASSLEGGNSQPQHF	TGTGCCAGCAGCTTAGAGGGTGGAAATAGTCAGCCCCAGCATTTT
NA	TRBV19	TRBJ2-1	NA	CASSIGWGPVNEQFF	TGTGCCAGTAGTATAGGGTGGGGACCTGTGAATGAGCAGTTCTTC
NA	TRBV6-5	TRBJ2-7	NA	CASNMRGANSYEQYF	TGTGCCAGCAACATGAGGGGGGCCAACTCCTACGAGCAGTACTTC
NA	TRBV2	TRBJ1-2	NA	CASSVDRREGYTF	TGTGCCAGCAGCGTCGACAGGCGGGAGGGCTACACCTTC
NA	TRBV19	TRBJ2-2	NA	CASKGVNTGELFF	TGTGCCAGTAAAGGGGTTAACACCGGGGAGCTGTTTTTT
TRBD2	TRBV7-8	TRBJ2-1	NA	CASSFLAGASGDEQFF	TGTGCCAGCAGCTTCTTAGCGGGAGCCTCAGGGGATGAGCAGTTCTTC
TRBD1	TRBV4-3	TRBJ1-6	NA	CASSRDGTVSYNSPLHF	TGCGCCAGCAGCCGGGACGGGACAGTCAGTTATAATTCACCCCTCCACTTT
TRBD1	TRBV7-2	TRBJ1-1	NA	CASSRGTGNTEAFF	TGTGCCAGCAGCCGGGGGACAGGGAACACTGAAGCTTTCTTT
TRBD1	TRBV7-3	TRBJ2-2	NA	CASSLTIGQGGELFF	TGTGCCAGCAGCTTAACCATAGGACAGGGTGGGGAGCTGTTTTTT
NA	TRBV7-9	TRBJ2-7	NA	CASSLERLAIDEQYF	TGTGCCAGCAGCTTAGAAAGGCTAGCGATCGACGAGCAGTACTTC
NA	TRBV6-5	TRBJ1-4	NA	CASKRDLNEKLFF	TGTGCCAGCAAAAGGGACCTTAATGAAAAACTGTTTTTT
TRBD2	TRBV27	TRBJ2-5	NA	CASSLLLAGGKETQYF	TGTGCCAGCAGTTTATTGTTAGCGGGGGGGAAAGAGACCCAGTACTTC
TRBD1	TRBV28	TRBJ1-1	NA	CASSSANRGRTEAFF	TGTGCCAGCAGTTCCGCCAACAGGGGGCGAACTGAAGCTTTCTTT